This T cell receptor (beta chain) is drawn from a study of blood T cell repertoires in COVID-19. Measured with immunoSEQ multiplex PCR; TCRdb has only the in-frame clones, and not every one. The sample shows roughly 500,000 clones, 80% to 90% of them seen only once. Turning to this clone: The germline gene is not matched at one end of the junction; a read error may be the cause.

The sequence was collected from a human donor in a cohort sampled during active COVID-19. Sequencing used peripheral blood.

In DNA form, the CDR3 reads TGTGCCAGCAGTTACGCGGGACTTTCAAGGGACTTC. Translating gives CASSYAGLSRDF. This chain joins TRBV6-2 or TRBV6-3 and TRBJ2-4; D is possibly TRBD2 (6 bases). CDR1 and CDR2 (germline): MNHEY, SVGEGT. The CDR3 sequence is 12 residues long.